The clone carrying this TCR beta chain was counted a few times. Its antigen is unidentified. The same CDR3 also results from other DNA sequences found in this sample. From germline, CDR1 is GTSNPN and CDR2 SVGIG (reference sequence). The germline V and J ends were trimmed by 4 bases and 4 bases, with 5 bases remaining between them. The CDR3 length is 11 residues. Expressed TCRB transcripts were sequenced because the entire RNA isolate underwent reverse transcription. Method: immunoSEQ multiplex PCR; TCRdb's copy keeps in-frame clones and lacks some. Of a few hundred thousand clones listed, roughly 14% are singletons. The data were taken from a study of beta chain features in type 1 diabetes. General study findings and limits: Type 1 diabetes patients had TCRB CDR3s that were shorter (moderately but significantly so) in all four CD4+ subsets. For type 1 diabetes patients, VDJ junctions showed fewer insertions and more deletions.

Markers CD45RO/CCR7/CD25/CD127/CD95/CD27 served to sort CD4+ naive, central memory, regulatory and stem cell-like memory cells. This receptor was obtained from a woman younger than 30 with type 1 diabetes. J is TRBJ1-3 and V is TRBV30, with no clear D. The specimen was naive CD4+ T cells from blood. CDR3 sequence reads: CAWTAGNTIYF. The CDR3 DNA reads TGTGCCTGGACAGCGGGAAACACCATATATTTT. Full variable domain (remainder filled in from reference TRBV30 and TRBJ1-3): SQTIHQWPATLVQPVGSPLSLECTVEGTSNPNLYWYRQAAGRGLQLLFYSVGIGQISSEVPQNLSASRPQDRQFILSSKKLLLSDSGFYLCAWTAGNTIYFGEGSWLTVV.